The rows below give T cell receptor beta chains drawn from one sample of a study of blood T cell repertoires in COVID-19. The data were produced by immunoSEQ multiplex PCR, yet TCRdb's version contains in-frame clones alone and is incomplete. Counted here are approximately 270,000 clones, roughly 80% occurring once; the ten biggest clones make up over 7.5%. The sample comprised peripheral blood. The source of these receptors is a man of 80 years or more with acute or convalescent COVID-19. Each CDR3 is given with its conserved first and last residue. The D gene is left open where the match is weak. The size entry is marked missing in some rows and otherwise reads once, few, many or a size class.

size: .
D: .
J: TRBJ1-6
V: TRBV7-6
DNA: TGTGCCAGCGGGCTTAGGCTTAATTCACCCCTCCACTTT
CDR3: CASGLRLNSPLHF

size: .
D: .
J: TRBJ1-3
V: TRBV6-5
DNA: TGTGCCAGCAGTTACGACAGGTCTGGAAACACCATATATTTT
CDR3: CASSYDRSGNTIYF

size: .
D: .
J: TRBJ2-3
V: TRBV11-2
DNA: TGTGCCAGCAGCTTAAGAAACGGTTACACAGATACGCAGTATTTT
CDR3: CASSLRNGYTDTQYF

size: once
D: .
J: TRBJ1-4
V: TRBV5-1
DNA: TGCGCCAGCAGCTACCTTGCGGGGGCAGGTGAAAAACTGTTTTTT
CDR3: CASSYLAGAGEKLFF

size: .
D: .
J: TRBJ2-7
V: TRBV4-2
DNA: TGTGCCAGCAGCCAAGGGCAGGGGCAAATCTACGAGCAGTACTTC
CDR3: CASSQGQGQIYEQYF

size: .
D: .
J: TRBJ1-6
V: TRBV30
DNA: TGTGCCTGGAGTCAACAGGACACACCCCTCCACTTT
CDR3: CAWSQQDTPLHF

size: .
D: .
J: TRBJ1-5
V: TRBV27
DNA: TGTGCCAGCAGTTTTAGGGGTCAGCCCCAGCATTTT
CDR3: CASSFRGQPQHF

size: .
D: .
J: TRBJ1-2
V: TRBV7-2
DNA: TGTGCCAGCAGCCAAGGGAGGGGAAAGTCCTATGGCTACACCTTC
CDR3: CASSQGRGKSYGYTF

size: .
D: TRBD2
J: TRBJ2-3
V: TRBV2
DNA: TGTGCCAGCAGTGGGGGACTAGTGGTTGGAGATACGCAGTATTTT
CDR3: CASSGGLVVGDTQYF

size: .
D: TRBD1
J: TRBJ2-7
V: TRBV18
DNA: TGTGCCAGCTCACCAACTGGGACAGGAGCCTACGAGCAGTACTTC
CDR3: CASSPTGTGAYEQYF

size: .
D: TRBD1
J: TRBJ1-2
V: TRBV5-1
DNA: TGCGCCAGCAGCTTACCCCGGGACAGGGGCTACACCTTC
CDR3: CASSLPRDRGYTF

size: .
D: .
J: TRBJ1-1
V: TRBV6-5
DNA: TGTGCCAGCAGTTACGTGGACAGTAACACTGAAGCTTTCTTT
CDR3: CASSYVDSNTEAFF

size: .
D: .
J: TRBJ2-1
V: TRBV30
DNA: TGTGCCGGAACTGACAGGAACTCCTACAATGAGCAGTTCTTC
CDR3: CAGTDRNSYNEQFF

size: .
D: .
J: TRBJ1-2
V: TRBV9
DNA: TGTGCCAGCACCCCCGGACAGTCTTCCGGCTATGGCTACACCTTC
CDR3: CASTPGQSSGYGYTF

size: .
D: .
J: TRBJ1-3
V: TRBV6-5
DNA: TGTGCCAGCAGTACAGGGCTCGGAAACACCATATATTTT
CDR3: CASSTGLGNTIYF

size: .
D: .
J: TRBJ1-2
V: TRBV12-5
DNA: TGTGCTAGTGGTTTGTATGACTATGGCTACACCTTC
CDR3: CASGLYDYGYTF

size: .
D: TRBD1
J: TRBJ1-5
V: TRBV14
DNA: TGTGCGGGAGGGACAGGGGCCGATCAGCCCCAGCATTTT
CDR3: CAGGTGADQPQHF

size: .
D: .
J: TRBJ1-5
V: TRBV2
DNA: TGTGCCAGCAGTGAAATGCGGGGAGGATATCAGCCCCAGCATTTT
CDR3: CASSEMRGGYQPQHF

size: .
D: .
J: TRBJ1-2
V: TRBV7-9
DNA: TGTGCCAGCAGCTTAGCGGGGGCGTTTAGGGCTAACTATGGCTACACCTTC
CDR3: CASSLAGAFRANYGYTF

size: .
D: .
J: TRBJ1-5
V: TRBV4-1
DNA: TGCGCCAGCAGCCAAGAGGGGGGACTGACCAATCAGCCCCAGCATTTT
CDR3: CASSQEGGLTNQPQHF

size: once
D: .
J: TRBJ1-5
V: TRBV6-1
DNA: TGTGCCAGCAGTGACCTGACCTGGGATAGGGGTCAGCCCCAGCATTTT
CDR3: CASSDLTWDRGQPQHF

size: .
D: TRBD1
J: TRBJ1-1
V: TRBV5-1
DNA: TGCGCCAGCAGCTTGTTTGGGACAGGGGGCCCGAACACTGAAGCTTTCTTT
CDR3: CASSLFGTGGPNTEAFF

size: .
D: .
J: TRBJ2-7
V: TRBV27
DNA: TGTGCCAGCAGTCACCAGGGATCCTCCTACGAGCAGTACTTC
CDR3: CASSHQGSSYEQYF

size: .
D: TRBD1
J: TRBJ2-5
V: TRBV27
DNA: TGTGCCAGCAGTTTCCTCGGACAGGGAGAGACCCAGTACTTC
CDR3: CASSFLGQGETQYF

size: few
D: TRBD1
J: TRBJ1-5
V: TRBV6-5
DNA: TGTGCCAGCAGACCTGACAGGGCTAGCAATCAGCCCCAGCATTTT
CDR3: CASRPDRASNQPQHF

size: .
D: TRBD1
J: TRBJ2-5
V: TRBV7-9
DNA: TGTGCCAGCAGCTCAACAGGGGGCGTGAAGACCCAGTACTTC
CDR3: CASSSTGGVKTQYF

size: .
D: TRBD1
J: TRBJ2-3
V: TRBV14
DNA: TGTGCCAGCAGCCAAGGGTTGGGACAGATAACAGATACGCAGTATTTT
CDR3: CASSQGLGQITDTQYF

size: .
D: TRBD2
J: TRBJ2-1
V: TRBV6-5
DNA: TGTGCCAGCAGTTCTGTGGGGACTAGCGGGGGTATTGAGCAGTTCTTC
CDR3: CASSSVGTSGGIEQFF

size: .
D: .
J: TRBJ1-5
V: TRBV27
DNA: TGTGCCAGCAGACGGACAGATCGGGGGCCCCAGCATTTT
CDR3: CASRRTDRGPQHF

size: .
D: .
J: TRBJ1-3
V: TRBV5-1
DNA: TGCGCCAGCAGCTTGGATCCGTCCTCTGGAAACACCATATATTTT
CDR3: CASSLDPSSGNTIYF

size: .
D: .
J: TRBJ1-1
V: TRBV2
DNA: TGTGCCAGCAGAGTTCAGATGAACACTGAAGCTTTCTTT
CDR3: CASRVQMNTEAFF

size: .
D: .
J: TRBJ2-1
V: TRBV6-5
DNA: TGTGCCAGCAGTCCCCAGGGTACGGTCAATGAGCAGTTCTTC
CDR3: CASSPQGTVNEQFF

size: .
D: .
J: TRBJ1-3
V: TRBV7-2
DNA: TGTGCCAGCAGCTCAGTCGCCGGAAACACCATATATTTT
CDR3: CASSSVAGNTIYF

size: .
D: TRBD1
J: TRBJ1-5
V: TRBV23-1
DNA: TGCGCCAGCAGTCGCTACGGCGCAAAGGGGACAGGTCATCAACAGCCCCAGCATTTT
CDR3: CASSRYGAKGTGHQQPQHF

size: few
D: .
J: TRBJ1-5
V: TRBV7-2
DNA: TGTGCCAGCAGCAAACAGGGTCAGCCCCAGCATTTT
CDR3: CASSKQGQPQHF

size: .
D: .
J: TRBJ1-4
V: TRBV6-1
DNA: TGTGCCAGCAGTGAAACAGGCCGAACTAATGAAAAACTGTTTTTT
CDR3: CASSETGRTNEKLFF

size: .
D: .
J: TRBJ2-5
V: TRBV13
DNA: TGTGCCAGCAGCTTATCAGGCCCAAGCCGGGAGACCCAGTACTTC
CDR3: CASSLSGPSRETQYF

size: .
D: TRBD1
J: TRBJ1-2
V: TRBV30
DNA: TGTGCCTGGGGTAGTTGGGGGACAGGGGGCCCCAAGGAGTATGGCTACACCTTC
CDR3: CAWGSWGTGGPKEYGYTF

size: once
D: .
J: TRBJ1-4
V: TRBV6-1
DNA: TGTGCCAGCAGTGAAGCGGGGGGGGCTTGGGAAAAACTGTTTTTT
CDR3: CASSEAGGAWEKLFF

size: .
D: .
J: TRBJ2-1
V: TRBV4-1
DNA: TGCGCCAGCAGCCCCCCCCCGGGAAGGGAGAGCGTAAATGAGCAGTTCTTC
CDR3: CASSPPPGRESVNEQFF

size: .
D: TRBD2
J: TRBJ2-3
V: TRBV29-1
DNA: TGCAGCGTTGAAGAGAGGACCCTACACGGGAGGGGAAGCACAGATACGCAGTATTTT
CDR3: CSVEERTLHGRGSTDTQYF

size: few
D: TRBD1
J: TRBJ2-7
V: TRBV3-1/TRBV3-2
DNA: TGTGCCAGCAGCCGAGCCGGGACAGGTATAGCCTACGAGCAGTACTTC
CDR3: CASSRAGTGIAYEQYF

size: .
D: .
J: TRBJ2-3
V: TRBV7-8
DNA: TGTGCCAGCAGCTTATTCCTAGCTACAGATACGCAGTATTTT
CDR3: CASSLFLATDTQYF

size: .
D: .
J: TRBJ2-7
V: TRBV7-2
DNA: TGTGCCAGCAGCTTACTAGGTGTAGGGCAGTACTTC
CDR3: CASSLLGVGQYF

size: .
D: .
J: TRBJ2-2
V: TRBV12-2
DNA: TGTGCAAGTCGCTTACTTGGCGGCGGGAGCTTTAGCGGGGAGCTGTTTTTT
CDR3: CASRLLGGGSFSGELFF

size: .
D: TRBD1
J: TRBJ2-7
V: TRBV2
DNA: TGTGCCAGCAGTCCTGACAGGGCGTACGAGCAGTACTTC
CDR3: CASSPDRAYEQYF

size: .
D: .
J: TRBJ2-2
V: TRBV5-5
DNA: TGTGCCAGCAGCTTTCCAGGGGGGATCGGGGAGCTGTTTTTT
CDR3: CASSFPGGIGELFF